The rows below give T cell receptor beta chains drawn from one sample of a study of cytomegalovirus exposure and HLA in healthy donors. Method: immunoSEQ multiplex PCR; TCRdb's copy keeps in-frame clones and lacks some. The listing contains 95,000 to 150,000 clones. Sequencing was carried out using PBMCs. The receptors originated from a man aged 18 to 29 in good health and CMV-seronegative. Each CDR3 is given with its conserved first and last residue. D genes are given only for firm matches.

cdr3_aa	cdr3_nt	cdr3_length	v_call	j_call	d_call
CASSLVARLDETQYF	TGTGCCAGCAGTTTAGTCGCCCGACTCGACGAGACCCAGTACTTC	15	TRBV27	TRBJ2-5	-
CASSQEYDRGNTDTQYF	TGTGCCAGCAGCCAAGAGTATGACAGGGGAAACACAGATACGCAGTATTTT	17	TRBV14	TRBJ2-3	TRBD1
CASSDSPAGSRLEQFF	TGTGCCAGCAGCGACTCCCCAGCGGGCTCGCGGCTTGAGCAGTTCTTC	16	TRBV9	TRBJ2-1	-
CASSQDRRWGYTF	TGTGCCAGTAGTCAGGACAGGCGGTGGGGCTACACCTTC	13	TRBV19	TRBJ1-2	TRBD1
CASSYSRVTGANVLTF	TGTGCCAGCAGTTACTCGCGGGTAACTGGGGCCAACGTCCTGACTTTC	16	TRBV6-5	TRBJ2-6	-
CASHGAGRVAEAFF	TGTGCCTCCCATGGGGCAGGGAGGGTTGCTGAAGCTTTCTTT	14	TRBV30	TRBJ1-1	-
CASSYRQGVIGTEAFF	TGTGCCAGCAGTTACCGACAGGGGGTCATTGGCACTGAAGCTTTCTTT	16	TRBV6-5	TRBJ1-1	TRBD1
CASSPRNRGQGMNTEAFF	TGCGCCAGCAGCCCCCGAAATAGGGGACAGGGCATGAACACTGAAGCTTTCTTT	18	TRBV4-1	TRBJ1-1	TRBD1
CASSGEETGMHSNQPQHF	TGTGCCAGCAGCGGGGAAGAGACAGGGATGCATAGCAATCAGCCCCAGCATTTT	18	TRBV7-9	TRBJ1-5	TRBD1
CASSQDLAGLFSGANVLTF	TGCGCCAGCAGCCAAGATCTGGCAGGGCTCTTCTCTGGGGCCAACGTCCTGACTTTC	19	TRBV4-1	TRBJ2-6	-
CASSPGGVQETQYF	TGTGCCAGCAGCCCTGGCGGCGTGCAAGAGACCCAGTACTTC	14	TRBV6-6	TRBJ2-5	-
CASSTPPDRAMNTEAFF	TGTGCCAGTAGTACCCCCCCAGACAGGGCAATGAACACTGAAGCTTTCTTT	17	TRBV19	TRBJ1-1	TRBD1
CASSSPGAGGYEQYF	TGTGCCAGCAGCTCCCCGGGAGCGGGAGGGTACGAGCAGTACTTC	15	TRBV7-9	TRBJ2-7	TRBD2
CASSPGAYEQYF	TGTGCCAGCAGCCCCGGGGCCTACGAGCAGTACTTC	12	TRBV6-6	TRBJ2-7	-
CASSPPGQGNYGYTF	TGTGCCAGCTCACCACCGGGACAGGGGAACTATGGCTACACCTTC	15	TRBV18	TRBJ1-2	TRBD1
CSVDHRQRPEAFF	TGCAGCGTTGATCATCGACAGAGGCCTGAAGCTTTCTTT	13	TRBV29-1	TRBJ1-1	-
CASSHPGLGVYEQYF	TGTGCCAGCAGCCATCCGGGACTCGGGGTTTACGAGCAGTACTTC	15	TRBV14	TRBJ2-7	-
CASSLGGGTQYF	TGTGCCAGCAGCTTAGGCGGGGGGACCCAGTACTTC	12	TRBV7-2	TRBJ2-5	TRBD2